This T cell receptor (beta chain) was recovered during a study of neurological immune-mediated disorders. This clonotype has ten or more counts. A single record per CDR3 protein comes from TCRdb applying MiXCR to the 5' RACE reads. The table has about 66,000 distinct CDR3 sequences, almost 4% seen once. Unsorted libraries used 2 million PBMCs kept at -80 degrees C. Between the trimmed V and J ends, which lost 5 bases and 0 bases, there was a span of 8 bases. The CDR3 spans 14 residues. The germline gives CDR1 SEHNR, CDR2 FQNEAQ (reference sequence). The gene calls are TRBV7-9 and TRBJ1-5; no reliable D call. Sequencing used PBMCs. The TCR sequence derives from a man aged 25-45 years with multiple sclerosis. CDR3 in amino acids: CASSPVNSNQPQHF. The DNA of the CDR3 is TGTGCCAGCAGCCCGGTTAATAGCAATCAGCCCCAGCATTTT.